Included here is one TCR beta chain sequence, with context. Its antigen is unknown. This CDR3 is built from 14 residues. TCRdb reprocessed the 5' RACE reads and keeps a single row for each CDR3 protein, giving no DNA. This sample's table reports over 150,000 distinct CDR3 sequences. These data originate in a study of T cells expressing NK-cell markers. As for the study in general: Just one sequenced donor of eight was HCMV-seronegative, while seven were seropositive.

Findings of the study overall: Researchers report these clonotypes also headed the CD3+CD56-NKG2C+ fraction in several donors.

The source material was blood T cells: a sorted CD56 or NKG2C T cell subset, CD4+ or CD8+ T cells, or bulk PBMC T cells (not recorded which). This clonotype originated in a woman aged 50 to 60 in good health. The V call is TRBV12-3 or TRBV12-4, the J call TRBJ1-2; TCRdb lists TRBD1, though no DNA is available to test this call. Here the CDR3 reads CASSLALRRAGYTF.